These 12 T cell receptor beta chains originate from one sample sequenced in a study of shared clonotypes between healthy human individuals. Some clones are missing from TCRdb's copy, which holds only in-frame ones; the method was immunoSEQ multiplex PCR. The sample has 1,100,000 or so clones; approximately 80% are singletons. The sequenced sample was memory CD4+ T cells from PBMCs. Subset reported: CD45RA-negative fraction. All receptors derive from a man younger than 35 in good health. Some clones in this sample may be carry-over from other donors' samples.

The CDR3, as DNA: TGTGCCAGCCGCCCCGGGGGAGCGGCGGGGACCGGGGAGCTGTTTTTT. As protein: CASRPGGAAGTGELFF. The genes are TRBV28 and TRBJ2-2; possible D gene TRBD2, 6 bases. V was pared by 8 bases and J by 5 bases, with 21 bases between. Germline V gives CDR1 MDHEN, CDR2 SYDVKM. The CDR3 sequence is 16 residues long.

The genes are TRBV19 and TRBJ1-5; 10 nucleotides match TRBD1. In germline, CDR1 is LNHDA, CDR2 SQIVND (reference sequence). J gave up 4 bases and V 1 base, and 10 bases lay outside the gene matches. The CDR3 is 18 amino acids. The DNA for the CDR3 is TGTGCCAGTAGTATAGCCGGGACAGGGGTTCAACGGAATCAGCCCCAGCATTTT. It specifies CASSIAGTGVQRNQPQHF.

This clone showed up just once. The chain recombines TRBV9 with TRBJ2-3; 14 positions agree with TRBD2. Trimming removed 4 bases from V and 3 bases from J; junction bases left unmatched: 10. The CDR3 is 18 amino acids. Germline loops: CDR1 SGDLS, CDR2 YYNGEE. CDR3 bases: TGTGCCAGCAGCCGTAGCGGGACTAGCGGGAGTTTAACAGATACGCAGTATTTT. It codes for CASSRSGTSGSLTDTQYF.

About this clone: This CDR3 is also generated by other DNA sequences in the sample. The chain recombines TRBV18 with TRBJ2-5, with D perhaps TRBD1 (5 bases). Trimming cost V 0 bases and J 5 bases, with 10 bases left between them. The CDR3 is 14 amino acids. In germline, CDR1 is KGHSH, CDR2 LQKENI. The CDR3 bases are TGTGCCAGCTCACCACCGGGGCAAGGGGAGACCCAGTACTTC. Amino acids: CASSPPGQGETQYF.

The chain uses TRBV7-2 and TRBJ2-5, with a possible D match to TRBD2 (6 bases). In germline, CDR1 is SGHTA, CDR2 FQGNSA. Trimming removed 5 bases from V and 7 bases from J, with 17 bases in between. The length of the CDR3 is 14 residues. CDR3 sequence (DNA): TGTGCCAGCAGCCGTCTGGGACCGGAGGGGACCCAGTACTTC. Translating it yields CASSRLGPEGTQYF. The full variable domain, its missing parts supplied by reference TRBV7-2 and TRBJ2-5, is GAGVSQSPSNKVTEKGKDVELRCDPISGHTALYWYRQSLGQGLEFLIYFQGNSAPDKSGLPSDRFSAERTGGSVSTLTIQRTQQEDSAVYLCASSRLGPEGTQYFGPGTRLLVL.

V gene TRBV18 combines with J gene TRBJ2-5; TRBD1 is a possible D gene (6 bases). The ends were cut back, 1 base at V and 3 bases at J, with 21 bases in the middle. CDR3 length equals 18 residues. The germline V gene encodes CDR1 KGHSH and CDR2 LQKENI. The CDR3 region has the DNA TGTGCCAGCTCACCACTAAAACCGCAACGAGGACAGAAAGAGACCCAGTACTTC. Amino acid sequence: CASSPLKPQRGQKETQYF.

This chain uses TRBV20-1 with TRBJ1-2, with D possibly being TRBD1 (5 bases). This CDR3 has 10 residues. The ends were cut back, 5 bases at V and 7 bases at J, with 8 bases in the middle. Germline lookup yields CDR1 DFQATT and CDR2 SNEGSKA (reference sequence). CDR3 region: CSAARAGYTF. CDR3 DNA sequence: TGCAGTGCTGCCAGGGCTGGCTACACCTTC.

This clone was seen ten or more times. The chain carries TRBV13 and TRBJ2-3; D might be TRBD1 or TRBD2, each matching 7 bases. Trimming stripped 4 bases from V and 3 bases from J, with 17 bases between. The CDR3 length is 16 residues. Germline assignment: CDR1 PRHDT and CDR2 FYEKMQ (reference sequence). The CDR3: CASSSMTGRETDTQYF. CDR3 DNA: TGTGCCAGCAGCTCGATGACAGGGCGGGAGACAGATACGCAGTATTTT.

This chain joins TRBV6-1 and TRBJ2-7; D possibly uses TRBD1 or TRBD2 (5 bases each). The CDR3 covers 14 residues. V lost 4 bases and J lost 6, with 16 bases in between. In germline, CDR1 is MNHNS, CDR2 SASEGT. CDR3 amino acids: CASSATGIRGEQYF. The CDR3 bases are TGTGCCAGCAGTGCCACCGGGATAAGGGGCGAGCAGTACTTC.

The rearrangement uses TRBV7-9 and TRBJ2-5; D is ambiguous. Germline CDR1 reads SEHNR; CDR2 reads FQNEAQ (reference sequence). V lost 5 bases and J 7 bases, leaving 8 bases between the germline ends. CDR3 length: 11 residues. For the CDR3, the DNA is TGTGCCAGCAGCCCAGCCTGGACCCAGTACTTC. It translates to CASSPAWTQYF.

The V and J genes are TRBV25-1 and TRBJ1-3, with D possibly matching TRBD1 (6 bases). CDR3 length equals 18 residues. The V gene's germline CDR1 is MGHDK and CDR2 SYGVNS. Trimming removed 2 bases at V and 0 bases at J, with 17 bases between. The CDR3 DNA follows: TGTGCCAGCAGTGAAATTGGACGAGGGGGTTCCTCTGGAAACACCATATATTTT. It is translated as CASSEIGRGGSSGNTIYF.

This clone was observed a handful of times. V usage is TRBV10-1 and J usage is TRBJ2-1, with 11 bases lining up with TRBD2. In germline, CDR1 is WNHNN, CDR2 SYGVQD (reference sequence). V was clipped by 0 bases and J by 16 bases; unmatched bases: 8. This CDR3 has 14 amino acids. CDR3: CASSESSGRAKIFF. The DNA of the CDR3 is TGCGCCAGCAGTGAGTCTAGCGGGAGGGCCAAAATCTTCTTC.